This T cell receptor beta chain emerged from a study of T-cell memory formation after mild COVID-19. Notes on the study in general: A subset of responding clones appeared in pre-infection memory, suggesting cross-reactive memory joined. Mainly CM and EM harbored the contracting CD4+ clones; mainly EMRA harbored the CD8+ ones.

About this clonotype: Antigen unknown.

TCRdb analysed the 5' RACE reads with MiXCR anew, one entry per CDR3 protein. The sample includes approximately 54,000 distinct CDR3 sequences, roughly 12% of them seen just once. CDR3 length: 14 amino acids. Trimming pared 0 bases from V and 8 bases from J, leaving 16 bases between. Looked up from germline, CDR1 is DFQATT and CDR2 is SNEGSKA (reference sequence). Sequenced material: PBMCs or a T cell subset sorted from them (not recorded which). The source is a man aged 18 to 29 who had mild COVID-19 (a few samples of this study predate the infection). Cell type and time point are not known. The chain recombines TRBV20-1 with TRBJ1-1; D not certain. CDR3 DNA: TGCAGTGCTAGAGACCCCCTACACACGATGGAAGCTTTCTTT. It translates to CSARDPLHTMEAFF.